The source of this T cell receptor (beta chain) is a study of spatial heterogeneity in lung cancer. Germline lookup yields CDR1 SGHTA and CDR2 FQGTGA. This CDR3 has 14 residues. The J segment lost 3 bases and the V segment lost 5 bases, leaving 5 bases of the junction unmatched. TCRdb independently ran MiXCR on the 5' RACE reads; one entry per CDR3 protein. This table holds roughly 38,000 distinct CDR3 sequences, under 12% found once. Time point denoted: blood at routine non-recurrence follow-up after resection. The TCR originated in a female donor with early-stage non-small cell lung cancer. The chain joins TRBV7-3 to TRBJ1-1; 8 bases are shared with TRBD1. The sample here was PBMCs, taken at follow-up. The DNA of the CDR3 is TGTGCCAGCAGCCCAGGACAGGGACACACTGAAGCTTTCTTT. Translation: CASSPGQGHTEAFF.